This T cell receptor beta chain is drawn from a study of siplizumab effects on memory and regulatory T cells. Data came from immunoSEQ multiplex PCR; TCRdb stores just in-frame clones and leaves some out. The sample includes roughly 60,000 clones, approximately 93% of them seen just once. Findings of the study overall: Alloreactive sequences whose origin lay in unstimulated CD4+ memory cells were significantly reduced by siplizumab.

Points on this clone: Its antigen is not identified.

Trimming cost V 1 base and J 7 bases, with 10 bases left between them. The length of the CDR3 is 13 residues. The V gene's germline CDR1 is SEHNR and CDR2 FQNEAQ (reference sequence). Sequenced material: CD8+ T cells sorted from blood. The receptor comes from a human donor in good health. V usage is TRBV7-9 and J usage is TRBJ2-5; a possible D gene is TRBD2 (5 bases). CDR3 loop: CASSLEVRGTQYF. CDR3 DNA: TGTGCCAGCAGCTTAGAGGTCCGGGGGACCCAGTACTTC.